This record looks at one T cell receptor (beta chain) sequence and its context. Its target is unknown. This PCR relied on a set of 60 Vbeta primers and 13 Jbeta primers. The method was immunoSEQ multiplex PCR; TCRdb's version includes in-frame clones alone and lacks a portion of them. The table includes over 150,000 clones, 70% to 85% detected once. V lost 4 bases, J lost 1 base, and 11 bases stayed unmatched. Per germline, CDR1 MNHNS and CDR2 SASEGT. The CDR3 has 18 amino acids. The data were obtained in a study of cytomegalovirus exposure and HLA in healthy donors. Study-level points and caveats: Cytomegalovirus status was reportedly diagnosed by the classifier with high specificity and sensitivity. The study flagged approximately 180 TCR beta chains as cytomegalovirus-associated.

The chain combines TRBV6-1 with TRBJ1-1; 11 bases are shared with TRBD1. Sequencing used PBMCs. The TCR sequence derives from a man aged 45-65 years in good health and CMV-seropositive. The DNA of the CDR3 is TGTGCCAGCAGTGCCACCCGGGACAGGGGGAGGAGGAACACTGAAGCTTTCTTT. It codes for CASSATRDRGRRNTEAFF.